This TCR beta chain was recorded in a study of identical twins. Points from the study as a whole: Researchers reported excess low generation probability among twin-shared out-of-frame alpha sequences. Invariant MAIT and iNKT cells may have partly biased zero-insertion analyses.

About this clonotype itself: Its antigen is undetermined.

Template switching added a universal primer site, and cDNA bore unique molecular identifiers. TCRdb re-called the 5' RACE reads with MiXCR, one entry per CDR3 protein. The sample includes approximately 220,000 distinct CDR3 sequences, around 10% of them seen just once. Every sampled donor was Caucasian and healthy. The TCR originated in a young woman in good health. Input material: memory (CD45RO+) T cells sorted from blood.

The CDR3 is CASTRQSGFMNTEAFF. DNA for the CDR3: TGTGCCAGCACTCGACAGTCAGGATTCATGAACACTGAAGCTTTCTTT. The rearrangement uses TRBV12-3 or TRBV12-4 and TRBJ1-1; D perhaps matches TRBD1 (5 bases). V lost 7 bases to trimming and J lost 0 bases, with 18 bases between them. The CDR3 length is 16 residues.